This T cell receptor beta chain was obtained from a study of shared clonotypes between healthy human individuals. Using immunoSEQ multiplex PCR, the repertoire was profiled, and TCRdb retains in-frame clones only, with some absent. The table lists roughly 1,600,000 clones, approximately 98.5% of them singletons. The split of CD4+ cells yielded CD45RA+ naive and CD45RA-negative memory subsets. This clone was found once. As yet, its antigen is unknown. V was clipped by 4 bases and J by 8 bases; unmatched bases: 8. The CDR3 loop spans 14 amino acids. The germline CDR1 and CDR2 sequences are SGHRS and YFSETQ. Findings and limits, study-wide: Sampling used blood alone; tissue repertoires probably differ.

The source is a man aged 30 to 39 in good health. Sequenced: naive CD4+ T cells sorted from blood. Regarding subset: CD45RA+ positively selected. V usage is TRBV5-1 and J usage is TRBJ1-4; 7 nucleotides line up with TRBD1. The CDR3 reads CASSATGVREKLFF. Written as DNA, the CDR3 is TGCGCCAGCAGCGCAACAGGGGTACGGGAAAAACTGTTTTTT.